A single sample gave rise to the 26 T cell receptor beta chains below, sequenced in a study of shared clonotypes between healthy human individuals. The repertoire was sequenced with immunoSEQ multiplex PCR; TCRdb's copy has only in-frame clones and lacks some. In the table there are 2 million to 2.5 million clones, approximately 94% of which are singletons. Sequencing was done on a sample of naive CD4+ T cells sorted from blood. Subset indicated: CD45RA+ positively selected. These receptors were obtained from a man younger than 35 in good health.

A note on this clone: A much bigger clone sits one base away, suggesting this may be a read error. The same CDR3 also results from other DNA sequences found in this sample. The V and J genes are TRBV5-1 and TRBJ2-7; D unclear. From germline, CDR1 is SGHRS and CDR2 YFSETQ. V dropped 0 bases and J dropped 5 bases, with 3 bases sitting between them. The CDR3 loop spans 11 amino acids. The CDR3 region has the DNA TGCGCCAGCAGCTTGGGGAACGAGCAGTACTTC. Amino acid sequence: CASSLGNEQYF.

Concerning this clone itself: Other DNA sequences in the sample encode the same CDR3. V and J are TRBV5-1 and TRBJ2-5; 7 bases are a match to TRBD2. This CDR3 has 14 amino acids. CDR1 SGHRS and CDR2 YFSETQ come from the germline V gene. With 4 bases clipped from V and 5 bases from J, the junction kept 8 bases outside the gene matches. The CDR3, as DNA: TGCGCCAGCAGCCCGGGAGGTCCTGGGGAGACCCAGTACTTC. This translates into CASSPGGPGETQYF.

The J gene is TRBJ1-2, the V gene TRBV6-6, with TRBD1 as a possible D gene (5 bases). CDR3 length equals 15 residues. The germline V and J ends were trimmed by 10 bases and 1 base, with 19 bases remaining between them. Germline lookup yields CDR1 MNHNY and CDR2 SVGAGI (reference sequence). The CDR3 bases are TGTGCCACCAACCCCACGACAGTCCTTAACTATGGCTACACCTTC. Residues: CATNPTTVLNYGYTF.

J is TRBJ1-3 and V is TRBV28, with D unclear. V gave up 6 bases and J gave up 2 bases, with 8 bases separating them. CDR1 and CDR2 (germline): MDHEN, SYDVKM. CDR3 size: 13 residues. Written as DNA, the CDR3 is TGTGCCAGCAGCGTAGAGGCTGGAAACACCATATATTTT. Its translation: CASSVEAGNTIYF.

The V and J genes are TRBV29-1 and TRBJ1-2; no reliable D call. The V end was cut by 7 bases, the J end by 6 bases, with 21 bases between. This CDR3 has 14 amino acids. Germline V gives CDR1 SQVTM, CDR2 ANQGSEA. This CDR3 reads CSARSGPGQDGYTF. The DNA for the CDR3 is TGCAGCGCCCGTAGCGGACCGGGCCAGGATGGCTACACCTTC.

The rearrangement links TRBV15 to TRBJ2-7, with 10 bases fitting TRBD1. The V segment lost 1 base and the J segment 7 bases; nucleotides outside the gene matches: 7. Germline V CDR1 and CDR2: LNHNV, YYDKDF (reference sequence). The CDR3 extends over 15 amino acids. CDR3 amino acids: CATSRAGTGVGEQYF. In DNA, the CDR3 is TGTGCCACCAGCAGAGCCGGGACAGGGGTCGGTGAGCAGTACTTC.

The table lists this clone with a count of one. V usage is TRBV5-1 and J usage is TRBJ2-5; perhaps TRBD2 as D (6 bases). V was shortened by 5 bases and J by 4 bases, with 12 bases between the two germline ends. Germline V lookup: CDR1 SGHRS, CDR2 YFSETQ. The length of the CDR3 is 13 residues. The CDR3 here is CASRVEGRETQYF. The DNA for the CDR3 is TGCGCCAGCAGAGTGGAGGGGCGAGAGACCCAGTACTTC.

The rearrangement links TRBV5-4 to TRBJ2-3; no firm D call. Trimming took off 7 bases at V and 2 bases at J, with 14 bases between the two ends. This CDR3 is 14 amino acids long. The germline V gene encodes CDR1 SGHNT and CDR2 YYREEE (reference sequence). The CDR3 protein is CASRAPSSTDTQYF. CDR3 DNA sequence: TGTGCCAGCCGAGCCCCCTCCTCCACAGATACGCAGTATTTT.

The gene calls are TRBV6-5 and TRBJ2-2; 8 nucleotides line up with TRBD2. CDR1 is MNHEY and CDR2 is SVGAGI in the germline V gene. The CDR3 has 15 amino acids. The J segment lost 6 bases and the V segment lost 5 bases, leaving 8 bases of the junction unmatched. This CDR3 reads CASSPGTRVAGELFF. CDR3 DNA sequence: TGTGCCAGCAGTCCCGGGACTAGGGTAGCCGGGGAGCTGTTTTTT.

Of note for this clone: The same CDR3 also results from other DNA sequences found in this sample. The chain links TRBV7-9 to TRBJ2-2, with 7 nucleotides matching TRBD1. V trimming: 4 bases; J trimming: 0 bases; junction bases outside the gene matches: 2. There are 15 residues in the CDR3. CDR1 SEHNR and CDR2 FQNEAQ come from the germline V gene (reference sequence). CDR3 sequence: CASSSGTANTGELFF. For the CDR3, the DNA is TGTGCCAGCAGCTCCGGGACAGCGAACACCGGGGAGCTGTTTTTT.

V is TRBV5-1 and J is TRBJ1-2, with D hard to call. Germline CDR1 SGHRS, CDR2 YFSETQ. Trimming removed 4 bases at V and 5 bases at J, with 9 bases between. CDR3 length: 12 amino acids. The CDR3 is CASSGETYGYTF. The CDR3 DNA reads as TGCGCCAGCAGCGGGGAGACATATGGCTACACCTTC.

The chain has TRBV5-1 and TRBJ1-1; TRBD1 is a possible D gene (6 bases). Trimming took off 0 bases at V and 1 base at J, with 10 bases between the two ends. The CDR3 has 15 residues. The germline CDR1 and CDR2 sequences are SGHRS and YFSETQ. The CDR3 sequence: CASSLGWTANTEAFF. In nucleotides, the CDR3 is TGCGCCAGCAGCTTGGGTTGGACAGCGAACACTGAAGCTTTCTTT.

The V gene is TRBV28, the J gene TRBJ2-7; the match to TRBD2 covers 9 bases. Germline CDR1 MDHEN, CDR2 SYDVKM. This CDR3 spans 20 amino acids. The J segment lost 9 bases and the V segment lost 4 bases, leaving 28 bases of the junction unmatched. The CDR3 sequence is CASSSRWVAGALGGYVGQYF. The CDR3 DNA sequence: TGTGCCAGCAGTTCCCGCTGGGTAGCGGGGGCTCTCGGAGGTTATGTCGGGCAGTACTTC.

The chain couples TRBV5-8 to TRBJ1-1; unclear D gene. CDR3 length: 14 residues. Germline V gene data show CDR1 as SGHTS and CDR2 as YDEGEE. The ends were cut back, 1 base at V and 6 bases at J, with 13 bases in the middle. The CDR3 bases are TGTGCCAGCAGCTTGAGTCAGGTGGTGTCTGAAGCTTTCTTT. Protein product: CASSLSQVVSEAFF. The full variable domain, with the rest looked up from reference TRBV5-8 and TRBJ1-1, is EAGVTQSPTHLIKTRGQQATLRCSPISGHTSVYWYQQALGLGLQFLLWYDEGEERNRGNFPPRFSGRQFPNYSSELNVNALELEDSALYLCASSLSQVVSEAFFGQGTRLTVV.

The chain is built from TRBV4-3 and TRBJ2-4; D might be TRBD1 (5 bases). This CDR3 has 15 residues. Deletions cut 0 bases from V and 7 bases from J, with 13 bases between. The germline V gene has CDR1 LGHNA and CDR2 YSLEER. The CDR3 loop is CASSQDSGPQNIQYF. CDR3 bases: TGCGCCAGCAGCCAAGATTCAGGGCCCCAGAACATTCAGTACTTC.

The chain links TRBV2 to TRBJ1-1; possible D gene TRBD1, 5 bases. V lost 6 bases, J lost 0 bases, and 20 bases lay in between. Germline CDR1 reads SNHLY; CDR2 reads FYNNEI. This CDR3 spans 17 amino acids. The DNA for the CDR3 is TGTGCCAGCAGCGTGGACAACCGCCTTTTCATGAACACTGAAGCTTTCTTT. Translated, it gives CASSVDNRLFMNTEAFF.

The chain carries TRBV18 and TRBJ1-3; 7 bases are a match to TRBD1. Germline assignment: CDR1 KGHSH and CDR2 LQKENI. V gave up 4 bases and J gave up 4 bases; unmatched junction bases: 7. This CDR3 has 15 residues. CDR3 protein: CASSLPTGSGNTIYF. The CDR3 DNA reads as TGTGCCAGCTCACTCCCGACAGGGAGCGGAAACACCATATATTTT.

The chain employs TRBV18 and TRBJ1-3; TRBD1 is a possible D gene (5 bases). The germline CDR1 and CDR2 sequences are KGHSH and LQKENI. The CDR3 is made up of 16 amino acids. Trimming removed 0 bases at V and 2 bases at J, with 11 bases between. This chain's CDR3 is CASSPPMGDAGNTIYF. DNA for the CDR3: TGTGCCAGCTCACCACCGATGGGGGACGCTGGAAACACCATATATTTT.

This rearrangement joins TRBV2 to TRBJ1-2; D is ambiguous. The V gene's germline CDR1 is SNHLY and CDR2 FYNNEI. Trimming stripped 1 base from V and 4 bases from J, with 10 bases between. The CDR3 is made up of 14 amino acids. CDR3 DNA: TGTGCCAGCAGTGAAGTATTCAGGTCCTATGGCTACACCTTC. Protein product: CASSEVFRSYGYTF.

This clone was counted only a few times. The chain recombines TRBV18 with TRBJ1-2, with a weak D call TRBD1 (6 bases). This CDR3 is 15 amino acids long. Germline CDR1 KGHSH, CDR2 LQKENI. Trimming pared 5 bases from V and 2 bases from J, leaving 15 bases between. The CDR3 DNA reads TGTGCCAGCTCAAACACAGGGACCACAAACTATGGCTACACCTTC. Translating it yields CASSNTGTTNYGYTF.

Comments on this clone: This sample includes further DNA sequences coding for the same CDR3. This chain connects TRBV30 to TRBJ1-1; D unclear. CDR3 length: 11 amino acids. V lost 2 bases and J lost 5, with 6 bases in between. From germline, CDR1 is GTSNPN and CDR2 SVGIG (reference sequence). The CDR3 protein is CAWSPRTEAFF. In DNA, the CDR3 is TGTGCCTGGAGTCCACGAACTGAAGCTTTCTTT. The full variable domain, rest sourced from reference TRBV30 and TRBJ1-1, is SQTIHQWPATLVQPVGSPLSLECTVEGTSNPNLYWYRQAAGRGLQLLFYSVGIGQISSEVPQNLSASRPQDRQFILSSKKLLLSDSGFYLCAWSPRTEAFFGQGTRLTVV.

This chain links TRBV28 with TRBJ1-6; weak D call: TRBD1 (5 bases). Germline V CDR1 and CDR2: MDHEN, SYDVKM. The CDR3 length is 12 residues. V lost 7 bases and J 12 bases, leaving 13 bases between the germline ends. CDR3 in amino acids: CASNIQGGPLHF. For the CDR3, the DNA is TGTGCCAGCAACATCCAGGGAGGACCCCTCCACTTT.

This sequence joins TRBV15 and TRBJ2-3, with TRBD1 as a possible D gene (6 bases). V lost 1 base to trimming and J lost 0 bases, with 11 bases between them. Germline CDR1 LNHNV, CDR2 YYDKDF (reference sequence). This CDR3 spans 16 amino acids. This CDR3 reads CATSRGRQASTDTQYF. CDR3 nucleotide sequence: TGTGCCACCAGCAGAGGGAGACAGGCGAGCACAGATACGCAGTATTTT.

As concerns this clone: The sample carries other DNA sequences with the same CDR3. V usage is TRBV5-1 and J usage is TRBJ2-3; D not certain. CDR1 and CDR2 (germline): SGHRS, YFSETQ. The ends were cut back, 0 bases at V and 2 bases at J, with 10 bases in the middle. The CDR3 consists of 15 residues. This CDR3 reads CASSLGPTSTDTQYF. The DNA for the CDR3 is TGCGCCAGCAGCTTGGGTCCTACCTCCACAGATACGCAGTATTTT.

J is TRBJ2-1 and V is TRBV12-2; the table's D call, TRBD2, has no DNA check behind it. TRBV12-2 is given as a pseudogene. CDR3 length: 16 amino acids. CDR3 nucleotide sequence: TGTGCAAGTCGCTTTACTATAGCGGGAGGTTACAATGAGCAGTTCTTC. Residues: CASRFTIAGGYNEQFF.

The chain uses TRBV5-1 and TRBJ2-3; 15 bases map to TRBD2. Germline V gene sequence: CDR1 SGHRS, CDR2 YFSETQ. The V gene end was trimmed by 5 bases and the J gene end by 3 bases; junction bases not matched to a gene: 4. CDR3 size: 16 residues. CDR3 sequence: CASRPGLAGGTDTQYF. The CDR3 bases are TGCGCCAGCAGACCCGGACTAGCGGGAGGGACAGATACGCAGTATTTT.